Many counts were recorded for the clone carrying this T cell receptor beta chain. A J-beta primer mix and a sample-barcoded 5' primer were used in a second PCR of about 7 to 12 cycles. One entry per CDR3 protein, called by TCRdb with MiXCR from the 5' RACE reads. Among 800,000 to 950,000 distinct CDR3 sequences listed, 25% to 35% were seen once. This specimen belongs to a study of blood T cells in healthy people across ages. Trimming stripped 6 bases from V and 7 bases from J, with 16 bases between. The germline CDR1 and CDR2 sequences are SNHLY and FYNNEI. The CDR3 spans 14 residues. The sample also formed part of further work on T cells of mothers and their children.

The TCR was taken from a woman aged 40 to 50 in good health. The chain is built from TRBV2 and TRBJ2-1; a weak D match, TRBD2 (5 bases). What was sequenced was blood. CDR3 sequence: CASREDLPGNEQFF. The CDR3 nucleotides read TGTGCCAGCAGGGAGGACTTGCCGGGGAATGAGCAGTTCTTC.